A single sample gave rise to the 18 T cell receptor beta chains below, sequenced in a study of TIL therapy for anti-PD-1-resistant metastatic lung cancer. The time point is: pre-treatment sample, taken before nivolumab and TIL therapy. Sequencing used immunoSEQ v3. Clones were sequenced by immunoSEQ multiplex PCR, and TCRdb holds only the in-frame ones, with some missing. The sample consists of roughly 58,000 clones, 81% of them appearing once. The sample in question was blood, obtained at baseline. The source of these receptors is a person between 30 and 80 years old with non-small cell lung cancer.

The chain combines TRBV18 with TRBJ1-1, with no clear D. The V gene's germline CDR1 is KGHSH and CDR2 LQKENI. With 3 bases removed from V and 0 bases from J, the gap between germline ends came to 11 bases. The CDR3 loop spans 15 amino acids. The CDR3 region has the DNA TGTGCCAGCTCACCTTCTTTAGACATGAACACTGAAGCTTTCTTT. It is translated as CASSPSLDMNTEAFF. The full variable domain, in which reference TRBV18 and TRBJ1-1 provide the parts outside the CDR3, is NAGVMQNPRHLVRRRGQEARLRCSPMKGHSHVYWYRQLPEEGLKFMVYLQKENIIDESGMPKERFSAEFPKEGPSILRIQQVVRGDSAAYFCASSPSLDMNTEAFFGQGTRLTVV.

This clone was observed once. The V call is TRBV30, the J call TRBJ1-1; no reliable D call. The CDR3 consists of 19 residues. Germline V gene data show CDR1 as GTSNPN and CDR2 as SVGIG (reference sequence). V was cut by 0 bases and J by 0 bases, with 23 bases left in between. CDR3 DNA: TGTGCCTGGAGTGTAAATCCCCGGGCAGCCTATTTACTGAACACTGAAGCTTTCTTT. The encoded protein is CAWSVNPRAAYLLNTEAFF.

This clone was seen more than once but under ten times. V and J are TRBV19 and TRBJ1-4; D not certain. V lost 4 bases to trimming and J lost 7 bases, with 13 bases between them. This CDR3 is 14 amino acids long. The germline V gene encodes CDR1 LNHDA and CDR2 SQIVND (reference sequence). CDR3 DNA: TGTGCCAGTAGTAAGACCGGCTTGGGTGAAAAACTGTTTTTT. It translates to CASSKTGLGEKLFF. Full variable domain (outside the CDR3, taken from reference TRBV19 and TRBJ1-4): DGGITQSPKYLFRKEGQNVTLSCEQNLNHDAMYWYRQDPGQGLRLIYYSQIVNDFQKGDIAEGYSVSREKKESFPLTVTSAQKNPTAFYLCASSKTGLGEKLFFGSGTQLSVL.

The V and J genes are TRBV27 and TRBJ2-2, with 10 bases that match TRBD2. Trimming took 2 bases from V and 0 from J; bases not matched to a gene: 6. There are 18 residues in the CDR3. CDR1 is MNHEY, CDR2 SMNVEV, per germline (reference sequence). CDR3 nucleotide sequence: TGTGCCAGCAGTTTAAATGAGGGACTAGCGACGAACACCGGGGAGCTGTTTTTT. Translating gives CASSLNEGLATNTGELFF.

V gene TRBV27 combines with J gene TRBJ1-4; the D is unclear. The V gene lost 4 bases and the J gene lost 8 bases, with 14 bases spanning the gap. Per germline, CDR1 MNHEY and CDR2 SMNVEV (reference sequence). CDR3 length equals 14 residues. For the CDR3, the DNA is TGTGCCAGCAGTTCCGGTCGCGGGAGAGAAAAACTGTTTTTT. This gives the protein CASSSGRGREKLFF.

The rearrangement uses TRBV18 and TRBJ2-2, with D perhaps matching TRBD1 (6 bases). The CDR3 runs 13 residues. V lost 6 bases and J lost 4, with 9 bases in between. Germline lookup yields CDR1 KGHSH and CDR2 LQKENI. CDR3 DNA: TGTGCCAGCTCGGCCAGGGGCACCGGGGAGCTGTTTTTT. Protein sequence: CASSARGTGELFF.

V gene TRBV10-3 combines with J gene TRBJ1-3; no firm D call. The V gene's germline CDR1 is ENHRY and CDR2 SYGVKD. The CDR3 covers 15 residues. V was clipped by 0 bases and J by 0 bases, with 6 bases between them. The CDR3 DNA reads as TGTGCCATCAGTGAGTCGGGCAACTCTGGAAACACCATATATTTT. Its translation: CAISESGNSGNTIYF.

This sequence joins TRBV15 and TRBJ2-5; TRBD2 aligns across 14 bases. CDR3 length: 17 amino acids. CDR1 and CDR2 from the germline V gene are LNHNV and YYDKDF (reference sequence). The junction had 9 bases not matched to a gene; V was cut back by 5 bases and J by 4 bases. CDR3 nucleotide sequence: TGTGCCACCAGCCATATCCAAGGACTAGCGGGAGGAGAGACCCAGTACTTC. This codes for CATSHIQGLAGGETQYF.

The chain recombines TRBV28 with TRBJ1-4; 7 bases are shared with TRBD1. The CDR3 runs 14 residues. Germline CDR1 and CDR2: MDHEN and SYDVKM. Germline trimming cut 3 bases from V and 10 bases from J; bases unmatched to any gene: 8. The DNA for the CDR3 is TGTGCCAGCAGTTTGGCAGGGGGTCTAGGAAAACTGTTTTTT. Protein product: CASSLAGGLGKLFF.

This clone showed up just once. V gene TRBV5-1 combines with J gene TRBJ2-7; D remains ambiguous. This CDR3 contains 13 residues. CDR1 SGHRS and CDR2 YFSETQ come from the germline V gene. Deletions cut 6 bases from V and 1 base from J, with 11 bases between. DNA of the CDR3: TGCGCCAGCACACAAACTCCTTCCTACGAGCAGTACTTC. Amino acid sequence: CASTQTPSYEQYF.

The J gene is TRBJ2-7, the V gene TRBV11-2; 9 bases align to TRBD2. V dropped 5 bases and J dropped 7; count of bases not matched to a gene: 9. Germline loops: CDR1 SGHAT, CDR2 FQNNGV. There are 14 residues in the CDR3. CDR3 sequence reads: CASSVSGSLGEQYF. The CDR3 nucleotides read TGTGCCAGCAGCGTTAGCGGGAGTCTAGGGGAGCAGTACTTC.

V is TRBV30 and J is TRBJ2-2, with 10 bases fitting TRBD1. Germline CDR1 GTSNPN, CDR2 SVGIG (reference sequence). The CDR3 spans 19 residues. V was clipped by 3 bases and J by 2 bases; unmatched bases: 15. CDR3 protein: CAWRKGDRGLPLNTGELFF. DNA of the CDR3: TGTGCCTGGAGGAAGGGGGACAGGGGCCTTCCCCTAAACACCGGGGAGCTGTTTTTT.

The chain couples TRBV6-6 to TRBJ1-1; D is uncertain. The CDR3 is 16 residues long. The germline V gene encodes CDR1 MNHNY and CDR2 SVGAGI (reference sequence). V was trimmed by 0 bases and J by 3 bases, leaving 14 bases between them. CDR3 sequence (DNA): TGTGCCAGCAGTTACTCAAGGGTAAAGGCGGACACTGAAGCTTTCTTT. It yields the protein CASSYSRVKADTEAFF.

CDR3 DNA sequence: TGTGCCAGCAGCTTCGGACAGGGCACTGAAGCTTTCTTT. This gives the protein CASSFGQGTEAFF. The chain has TRBV11-3 and TRBJ1-1, with TRBD1 identical over 8 bases. The junction had 1 base not matched to a gene; V was cut back by 3 bases and J by 4 bases. This CDR3 spans 13 amino acids. Germline V gene data show CDR1 as SGHNT and CDR2 as YENEEA.

The chain recombines TRBV15 with TRBJ1-1; weak D call: TRBD1 (6 bases). CDR3 length: 15 amino acids. Trimming removed 5 bases at V and 2 bases at J, with 15 bases between. Germline values: CDR1 LNHNV, CDR2 YYDKDF (reference sequence). CDR3 sequence (DNA): TGTGCCACCAGCTCGAGGGACAAGGGTAACACTGAAGCTTTCTTT. As protein: CATSSRDKGNTEAFF.

This clone was seen only once. CDR3 residues: CASGRGGRTETQYF. CDR3 in DNA: TGTGCCAGTGGGCGGGGGGGGCGAACGGAGACCCAGTACTTC. The V call is TRBV11-2, the J call TRBJ2-5; the match to TRBD2 covers 9 bases. Germline-derived CDR1 and CDR2 are SGHAT and FQNNGV. J lost 5 bases, V lost 9 bases, and 10 bases had no gene match. The CDR3 extends over 14 amino acids.

This CDR3 is CASSLGTSGLDTQYF. CDR3 coding DNA: TGTGCCAGCAGTTTAGGGACTAGCGGTCTAGATACGCAGTATTTT. The genes are TRBV27 and TRBJ2-3, with 11 bases matching TRBD2. Germline assignment: CDR1 MNHEY and CDR2 SMNVEV (reference sequence). The V segment lost 2 bases and the J segment 5 bases; nucleotides outside the gene matches: 3. CDR3 length: 15 residues.

The chain combines TRBV30 with TRBJ1-1, with unresolved D. This CDR3 has 13 amino acids. Trimming took 0 bases from V and 7 from J, leaving 12 bases between them. CDR1 GTSNPN and CDR2 SVGIG come from the germline V gene (reference sequence). CDR3 protein: CAWSVLLLVEAFF. CDR3 coding DNA: TGTGCCTGGAGTGTACTTCTACTGGTTGAAGCTTTCTTT.